This entry is about one T cell receptor (beta chain). As yet, its antigen is unknown. This record belongs to a study of CD8 T cells in Susac syndrome. Per the germline V gene, CDR1 is SGHRS and CDR2 is YFSETQ. Germline trimming cut 2 bases from V and 5 bases from J; bases unmatched to any gene: 5. The CDR3 is 14 amino acids. Study outcomes and limitations: TCR sequencing and HLA analysis covered a relatively small number of individuals.

High-throughput TCR beta sequencing covered peripheral CD8+ and CD4+ T cells. TEMRA cells were enriched by FACS, while CD8+ and CD4+ T cells were obtained through a negative isolation that was performed magnetically. The authors reverse transcribed roughly 0.5 to 1 ug RNA with random hexamers. It was immunoSEQ multiplex PCR that amplified TCR beta CDR3 across 54 Vbeta and 13 Jbeta. TCRdb redid the calling of the immunoSEQ multiplex PCR reads with MiXCR, one entry per CDR3 protein. The sample has 200,000 to 250,000 distinct CDR3 sequences; 85% to 95% are singletons. The sample comprised CD4+ T cells from PBMCs. The chain carries TRBV5-1 and TRBJ1-2, with TRBD1 matching over 8 bases. This receptor was identified in a human donor with multiple sclerosis. Written as DNA, the CDR3 is TGCGCCAGCAGCTTTGGACAGGGACCATATGGCTACACCTTC. Residues: CASSFGQGPYGYTF.